Sequencing of this T cell receptor (beta chain) was carried out in a study of identical twins. This clonotype was picked up a small number of times. MiXCR was run by TCRdb on the 5' RACE reads, yielding one entry per CDR3 protein. The profile shows under 900,000 distinct CDR3 sequences, 9% to 15% of them singletons. The CDR3 is 16 residues long. V was clipped by 4 bases and J by 7 bases, with 20 bases between them. CDR1 is SGHRS, CDR2 YFSETQ, per germline. This sample also appeared in a second study, on yellow fever vaccine responses in identical twins.

This receptor was taken from a woman in her late teens or twenties in good health. The genes are TRBV5-1 and TRBJ2-2; D is unclear. The sequenced sample was PBMCs. Here the CDR3 reads CASSATAWPQGGELFF. CDR3 sequence (DNA): TGCGCCAGCAGCGCGACCGCATGGCCTCAAGGCGGGGAGCTGTTTTTT.